This T cell receptor (beta chain) was identified during a study of breast tumors, draining lymph nodes, adjacent tissues. Study results and limitations: The lymph node origin of tumor T cells was framed as consistent with a hypothesis, not demonstrated. Luminal-like breast cancer showed significantly greater tumor-nontumor repertoire similarity than basal-like breast cancer did. Findings are consistent with lymph node origin and intratumoral expansion of most tumor T cells. Tumor TCR diversity was below lymph nodes but above nontumor tissue.

The V gene lost 5 bases and the J gene lost 10 bases, with 6 bases spanning the gap. Germline V gene sequence: CDR1 SQVTM, CDR2 ANQGSEA. The CDR3 totals 9 residues. TCRdb re-analysed the multiplex PCR reads in MiXCR, keeping a single row per CDR3 protein. The data contain about 270,000 distinct CDR3 sequences, roughly 30% of them singletons. Axillary draining lymph nodes of breast cancer patients supplied the node samples. This clonotype has at least ten counts. What it binds is not known. Sequenced input: axillary lymph node tissue. The gene calls are TRBV29-1 and TRBJ1-3; no definite D call. The TCR was taken from a female donor with breast cancer. Some clones in this sample may be carry-over from other donors' samples. The chain's CDR3 is CSVHITIYF. In DNA form, the CDR3 reads TGCAGCGTTCATATAACCATATATTTT.